The source of this T cell receptor (beta chain) is a study of beta chain features in type 1 diabetes. This clone was recorded a few times. cDNA synthesis used the whole RNA isolate, giving expressed TCRB sequences. TCRdb's copy holds only in-frame clones and misses some; the assay was immunoSEQ multiplex PCR. The sample lists about 180,000 clones; roughly an eighth were seen once. The sequence was collected from a woman under 30 in good health. The sample taken for sequencing was central memory CD4+ T cells from blood.

The CDR3 coding sequence is TGTGCCAGCACCAAACAGGGGAAGACTGAAGCTTTCTTT. This gives the protein CASTKQGKTEAFF. The V and J genes are TRBV4-2 and TRBJ1-1, with 7 bases matching TRBD1. Looked up from germline, CDR1 is LGHNA and CDR2 is YNFKEQ. The length of the CDR3 is 13 residues. The ends lost 7 bases at V and 5 bases at J; junction bases unmatched: 7.